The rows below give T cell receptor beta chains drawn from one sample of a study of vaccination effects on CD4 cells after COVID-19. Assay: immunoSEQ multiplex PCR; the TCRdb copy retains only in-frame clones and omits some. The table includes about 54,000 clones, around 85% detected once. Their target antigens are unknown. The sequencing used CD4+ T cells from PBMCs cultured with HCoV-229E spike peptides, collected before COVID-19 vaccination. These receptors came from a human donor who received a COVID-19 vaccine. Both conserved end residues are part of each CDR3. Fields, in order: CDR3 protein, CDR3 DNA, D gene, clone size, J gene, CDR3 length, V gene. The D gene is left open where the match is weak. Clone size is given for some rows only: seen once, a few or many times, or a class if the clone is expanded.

CASIERGVNTEAFF,TGTGCCAGTATAGAGAGGGGGGTGAACACTGAAGCTTTCTTT,.,.,TRBJ1-1,14,TRBV19
CASSQGRQSNQPQHF,TGTGCCAGCAGCCAAGGTAGACAGAGCAATCAGCCCCAGCATTTT,.,once,TRBJ1-5,15,TRBV3-1/TRBV3-2
CATSRPVGGTDTQYF,TGTGCCACCAGCAGGCCGGTCGGAGGCACAGATACGCAGTATTTT,.,.,TRBJ2-3,15,TRBV15
CASSVGGGARTDTQYF,TGCGCCAGCAGCGTGGGTGGGGGGGCCCGCACAGATACGCAGTATTTT,.,.,TRBJ2-3,16,TRBV5-1
CASSQDPGLGGELFF,TGCGCCAGCAGCCAAGACCCGGGGCTGGGCGGGGAGCTGTTTTTT,.,.,TRBJ2-2,15,TRBV4-3
CASSETQLGKLFF,TGTGCCAGCAGTGAAACCCAATTAGGAAAACTGTTTTTT,.,.,TRBJ1-4,13,TRBV25-1
CASSMLSAGELFF,TGTGCCAGCAGCATGCTGTCCGCCGGGGAGCTGTTTTTT,.,.,TRBJ2-2,13,TRBV7-2
CASSVVLGSYNEQFF,TGTGCCAGCAGTGTAGTATTAGGCTCCTACAATGAGCAGTTCTTC,.,.,TRBJ2-1,15,TRBV2
CASTRQGAEAFF,TGTGCCAGTACCCGACAGGGGGCTGAAGCTTTCTTT,TRBD1,.,TRBJ1-1,12,TRBV19
CASSPNRGGNIQYF,TGTGCCAGCAGCCCGAACAGGGGAGGAAACATTCAGTACTTC,.,.,TRBJ2-4,14,TRBV28
CASSVAGGVGESGNTIYF,TGTGCCAGCAGCGTAGCAGGAGGTGTGGGTGAGTCTGGAAACACCATATATTTT,.,.,TRBJ1-3,18,TRBV9
CATSETTDTQYF,TGTGCCACCAGTGAGACTACAGATACGCAGTATTTT,.,.,TRBJ2-3,12,TRBV24-1
CAWSPTSEETQYF,TGTGCCTGGAGTCCGACTAGCGAAGAGACCCAGTACTTC,TRBD2,.,TRBJ2-5,13,TRBV30
CASSEGPNYNEQFF,TGTGCCAGCAGTGAGGGGCCGAATTACAATGAGCAGTTCTTC,.,.,TRBJ2-1,14,TRBV6-4
CASSLVGTSNQPQHF,TGTGCCAGCAGCTTAGTTGGGACTAGCAATCAGCCCCAGCATTTT,.,.,TRBJ1-5,15,TRBV7-2
CASKGPGDTGELFF,TGTGCCAGCAAGGGACCTGGGGACACCGGGGAGCTGTTTTTT,.,.,TRBJ2-2,14,TRBV5-4
CASRQFSGNTIYF,TGTGCCAGCCGACAGTTTTCTGGAAACACCATATATTTT,.,.,TRBJ1-3,13,TRBV19
CASSAPWDTNSPLHF,TGTGCCAGCAGCGCCCCATGGGACACGAATTCACCCCTCCACTTT,.,few,TRBJ1-6,15,TRBV11-2
CAISRGRETGSQYF,TGTGCCATCAGCCGGGGCCGGGAAACGGGGTCGCAGTATTTT,.,.,TRBJ2-3,14,TRBV10-3
CASSLRSGGEDTQYF,TGTGCCAGCAGCTTACGTAGCGGGGGGGAAGATACGCAGTATTTT,TRBD2,.,TRBJ2-3,15,TRBV7-2
CASSQEIPQDSKNIQYF,TGCGCCAGCAGCCAAGAAATCCCTCAGGATAGCAAAAACATTCAGTACTTC,.,.,TRBJ2-4,17,TRBV4-1
CASSPQGGDTIYF,TGCGCCAGCAGCCCCCAAGGTGGCGACACCATATATTTT,.,.,TRBJ1-3,13,TRBV5-1
CATGAGYQETQYF,TGTGCCACCGGCGCGGGGTACCAAGAGACCCAGTACTTC,.,.,TRBJ2-5,13,TRBV15
CASSSLTLLGNEQFF,TGTGCCAGCAGCTCCCTTACTCTACTAGGAAATGAGCAGTTCTTC,.,.,TRBJ2-1,15,TRBV5-6
CASSPRENYGYTF,TGTGCCAGCAGTCCCAGGGAGAACTATGGCTACACCTTC,.,.,TRBJ1-2,13,TRBV25-1
CASSQGGWDGELFF,TGTGCCAGCAGCCAAGGGGGCTGGGATGGGGAGCTGTTTTTT,.,.,TRBJ2-2,14,TRBV3-1/TRBV3-2
CASSPSEGNYGYTF,TGTGCCAGCTCACCATCAGAGGGCAACTATGGCTACACCTTC,.,.,TRBJ1-2,14,TRBV18
CASSPVQAKNTEAFF,TGCGCCAGCAGCCCGGTACAGGCTAAGAACACTGAAGCTTTCTTT,.,.,TRBJ1-1,15,TRBV5-1
CASSRSPGQGAGANVLTF,TGTGCCAGCAGTCGCTCTCCGGGACAGGGAGCTGGGGCCAACGTCCTGACTTTC,TRBD1,.,TRBJ2-6,18,TRBV7-9
CASGTGPANEKLFF,TGTGCCAGTGGGACAGGGCCGGCTAATGAAAAACTGTTTTTT,TRBD1,.,TRBJ1-4,14,TRBV6-6
CASRPSVSGELFF,TGTGCCAGCAGACCTAGCGTCTCCGGGGAGCTGTTTTTT,.,.,TRBJ2-2,13,TRBV27
CAWSYGTFGYTF,TGTGCCTGGAGTTATGGGACATTCGGCTACACCTTC,.,.,TRBJ1-2,12,TRBV30
CASSYSIQALQPQHF,TGTGCCAGCAGTTACTCGATCCAGGCACTTCAGCCCCAGCATTTT,.,.,TRBJ1-5,15,TRBV6-5
CASREPGQGVYSNQPQHF,TGTGCCAGCAGGGAACCGGGACAGGGAGTATATAGCAATCAGCCCCAGCATTTT,.,.,TRBJ1-5,18,TRBV21-1
CATSATRDRQETQYF,TGTGCCACCAGTGCCACCCGGGACAGACAAGAGACCCAGTACTTC,TRBD1,.,TRBJ2-5,15,TRBV24-1
CASREGQGSTILF,TGTGCCAGCAGGGAAGGACAGGGGAGTACCATACTCTTC,TRBD1,.,TRBJ1-2,13,TRBV28
CASSQGAQETQYF,TGTGCCAGCAGCCAAGGGGCCCAAGAGACCCAGTACTTC,.,once,TRBJ2-5,13,TRBV14
CASSPNGQGYQETQYF,TGTGCCAGCAGCCCCAACGGACAGGGGTACCAAGAGACCCAGTACTTC,TRBD1,.,TRBJ2-5,16,TRBV7-2
CASSLTPGGIEQFF,TGTGCCAGCAGCTTAACCCCCGGTGGCATTGAGCAGTTCTTC,.,.,TRBJ2-1,14,TRBV7-3
CATSQGDRDEKLFF,TGTGCCACTTCCCAAGGTGACAGGGATGAAAAACTGTTTTTT,TRBD1,.,TRBJ1-4,14,TRBV19
CASSPRLAGGTDTQYF,TGTGCCAGCAGCCCCCGACTAGCGGGGGGCACAGATACGCAGTATTTT,TRBD2,.,TRBJ2-3,16,TRBV5-5
CASSPQGYAGELFF,TGTGCCAGTAGTCCGCAGGGTTACGCCGGGGAGCTGTTTTTT,.,few,TRBJ2-2,14,TRBV19